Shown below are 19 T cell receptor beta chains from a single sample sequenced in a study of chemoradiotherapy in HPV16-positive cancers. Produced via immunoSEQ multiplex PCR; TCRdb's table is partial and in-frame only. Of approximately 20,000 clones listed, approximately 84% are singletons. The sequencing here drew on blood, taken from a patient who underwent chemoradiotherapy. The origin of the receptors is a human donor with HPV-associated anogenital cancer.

The CDR3 here is CASSSSGQGERETQYF. CDR3 DNA sequence: TGTGCCAGCAGCTCCAGCGGGCAGGGGGAGAGGGAGACCCAGTACTTC. This rearrangement joins TRBV9 to TRBJ2-5; TRBD1 might be the D (7 bases). V lost 4 bases and J 5 bases, leaving 21 bases between the germline ends. Germline loops: CDR1 SGDLS, CDR2 YYNGEE. The CDR3 consists of 16 residues.

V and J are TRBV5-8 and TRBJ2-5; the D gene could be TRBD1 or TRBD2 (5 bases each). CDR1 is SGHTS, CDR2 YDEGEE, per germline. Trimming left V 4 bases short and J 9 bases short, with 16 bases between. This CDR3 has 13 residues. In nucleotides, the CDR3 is TGTGCCAGCAGCCCCAGTCGGGACGGTTCCCAGTACTTC. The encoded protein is CASSPSRDGSQYF.

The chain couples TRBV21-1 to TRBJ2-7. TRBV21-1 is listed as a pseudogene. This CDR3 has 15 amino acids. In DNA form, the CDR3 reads TGTGCCAGCAGCTCCCCGGGACCCTACCTTTACGAGCAGTACTTC. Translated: CASSSPGPYLYEQYF.

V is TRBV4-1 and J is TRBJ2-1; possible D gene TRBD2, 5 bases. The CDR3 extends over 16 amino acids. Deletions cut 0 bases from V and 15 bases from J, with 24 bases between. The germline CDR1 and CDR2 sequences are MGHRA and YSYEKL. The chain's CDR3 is CASSQDLYPGSQARFF. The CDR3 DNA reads TGCGCCAGCAGCCAAGATCTTTACCCGGGGTCACAAGCGCGGTTCTTC.

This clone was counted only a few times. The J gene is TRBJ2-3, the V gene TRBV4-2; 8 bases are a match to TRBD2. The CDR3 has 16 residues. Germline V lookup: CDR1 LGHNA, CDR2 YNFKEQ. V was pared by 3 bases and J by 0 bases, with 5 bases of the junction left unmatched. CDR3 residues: CASSQGSGRSTDTQYF. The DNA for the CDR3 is TGTGCCAGCAGCCAGGGGAGCGGGAGAAGCACAGATACGCAGTATTTT.

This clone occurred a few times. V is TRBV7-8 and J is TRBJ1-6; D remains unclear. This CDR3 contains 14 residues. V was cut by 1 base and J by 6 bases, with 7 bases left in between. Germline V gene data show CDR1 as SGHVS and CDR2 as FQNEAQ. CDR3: CASSLVDVNSPLHF. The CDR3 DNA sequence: TGTGCCAGCAGCTTAGTGGATGTTAATTCACCCCTCCACTTT. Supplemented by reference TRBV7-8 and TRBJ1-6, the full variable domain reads GAGVSQSPRYKVAKRGQDVALRCDPISGHVSLFWYQQALGQGPEFLTYFQNEAQLDKSGLPSDRFFAERPEGSVSTLKIQRTQQEDSAVYLCASSLVDVNSPLHFGNGTRLTVT.

The CDR3 region is CASSPRDRVATDTQYF. The CDR3 nucleotides are TGTGCCAGCAGTCCCCGGGACAGGGTCGCAACAGATACGCAGTATTTT. The V call is TRBV27, the J call TRBJ2-3; 9 bases map to TRBD1. With V trimmed by 5 bases and J by 3 bases, 9 bases remained unmatched. The CDR3 runs 16 residues. Germline values: CDR1 MNHEY, CDR2 SMNVEV (reference sequence).

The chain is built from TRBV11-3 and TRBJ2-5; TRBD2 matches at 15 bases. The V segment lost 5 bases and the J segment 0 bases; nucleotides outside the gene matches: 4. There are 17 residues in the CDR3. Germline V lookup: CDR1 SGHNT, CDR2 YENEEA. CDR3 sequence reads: CASSAGLAGGYQETQYF. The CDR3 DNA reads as TGTGCCAGCAGCGCCGGACTAGCGGGGGGGTACCAAGAGACCCAGTACTTC.

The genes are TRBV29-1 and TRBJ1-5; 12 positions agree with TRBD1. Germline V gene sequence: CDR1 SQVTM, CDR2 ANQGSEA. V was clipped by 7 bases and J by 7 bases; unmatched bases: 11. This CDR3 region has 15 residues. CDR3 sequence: CSARGGQGAEQPQHF. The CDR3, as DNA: TGCAGCGCGAGAGGGGGACAGGGGGCAGAACAGCCCCAGCATTTT.

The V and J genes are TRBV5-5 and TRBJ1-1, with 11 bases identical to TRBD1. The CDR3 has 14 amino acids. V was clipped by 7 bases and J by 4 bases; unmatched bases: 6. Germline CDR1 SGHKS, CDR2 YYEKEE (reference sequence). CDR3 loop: CASERDRGITEAFF. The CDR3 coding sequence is TGTGCCAGCGAACGGGACAGGGGGATCACTGAAGCTTTCTTT. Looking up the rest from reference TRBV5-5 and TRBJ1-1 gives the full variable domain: DAGVTQSPTHLIKTRGQQVTLRCSPISGHKSVSWYQQVLGQGPQFIFQYYEKEERGRGNFPDRFSARQFPNYSSELNVNALLLGDSALYLCASERDRGITEAFFGQGTRLTVV.

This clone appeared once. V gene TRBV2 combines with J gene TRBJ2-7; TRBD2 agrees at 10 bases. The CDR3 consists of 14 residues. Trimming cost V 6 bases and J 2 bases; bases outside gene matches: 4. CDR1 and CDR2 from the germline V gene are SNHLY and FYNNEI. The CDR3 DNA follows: TGTGCCAGCAGAAGGACTAGCGGCGCCTACGAGCAGTACTTC. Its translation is CASRRTSGAYEQYF.

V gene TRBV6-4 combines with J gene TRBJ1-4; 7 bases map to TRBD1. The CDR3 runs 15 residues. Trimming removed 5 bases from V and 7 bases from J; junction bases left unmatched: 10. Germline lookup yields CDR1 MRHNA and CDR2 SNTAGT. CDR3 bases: TGTGCCAGCAGTCCGGAGGCAGGGGGGTCTGAAAAACTGTTTTTT. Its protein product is CASSPEAGGSEKLFF.

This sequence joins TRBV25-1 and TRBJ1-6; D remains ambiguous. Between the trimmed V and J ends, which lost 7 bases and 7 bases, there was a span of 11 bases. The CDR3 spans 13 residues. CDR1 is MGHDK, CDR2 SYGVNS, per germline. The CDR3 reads CASTPLGNSPLHF. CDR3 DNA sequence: TGTGCCAGCACACCGCTAGGGAATTCACCCCTCCACTTT.

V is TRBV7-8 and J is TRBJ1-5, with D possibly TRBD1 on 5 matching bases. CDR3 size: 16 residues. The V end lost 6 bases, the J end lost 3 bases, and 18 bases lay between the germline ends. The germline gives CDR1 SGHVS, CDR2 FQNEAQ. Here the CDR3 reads CASRVSGLGTNQPQHF. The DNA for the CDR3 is TGTGCCAGCAGGGTTTCAGGGTTGGGTACCAATCAGCCCCAGCATTTT.

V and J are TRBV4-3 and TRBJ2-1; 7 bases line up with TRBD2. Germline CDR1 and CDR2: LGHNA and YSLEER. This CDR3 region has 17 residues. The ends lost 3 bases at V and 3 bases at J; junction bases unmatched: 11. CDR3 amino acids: CASSHPTGGEGYNEQFF. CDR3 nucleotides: TGCGCCAGCAGCCATCCCACCGGAGGGGAGGGCTACAATGAGCAGTTCTTC.

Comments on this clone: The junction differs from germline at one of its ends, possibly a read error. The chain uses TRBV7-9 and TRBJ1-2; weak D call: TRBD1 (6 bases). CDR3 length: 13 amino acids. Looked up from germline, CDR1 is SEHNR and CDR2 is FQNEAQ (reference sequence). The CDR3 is CASSLAGDYGYTF. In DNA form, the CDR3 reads TGTGCCAGCAGTTTAGCAGGGGACTATGGCTACACCTTC. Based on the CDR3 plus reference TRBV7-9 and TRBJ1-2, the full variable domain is DTGVSQNPRHKITKRGQNVTFRCDPISEHNRLYWYRQTLGQGPEFLTYFQNEAQLEKSRLLSDRFSAERPKGSFSTLEIQRTEQGDSAMYLCASSLAGDYGYTFGSGTRLTVV.

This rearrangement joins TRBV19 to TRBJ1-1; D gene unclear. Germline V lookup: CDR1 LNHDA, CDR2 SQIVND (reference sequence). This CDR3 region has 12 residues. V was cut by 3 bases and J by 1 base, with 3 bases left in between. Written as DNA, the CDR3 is TGTGCCAGTAGTATCACGAACACTGAAGCTTTCTTT. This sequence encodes CASSITNTEAFF. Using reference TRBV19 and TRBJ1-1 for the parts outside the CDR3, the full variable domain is DGGITQSPKYLFRKEGQNVTLSCEQNLNHDAMYWYRQDPGQGLRLIYYSQIVNDFQKGDIAEGYSVSREKKESFPLTVTSAQKNPTAFYLCASSITNTEAFFGQGTRLTVV.

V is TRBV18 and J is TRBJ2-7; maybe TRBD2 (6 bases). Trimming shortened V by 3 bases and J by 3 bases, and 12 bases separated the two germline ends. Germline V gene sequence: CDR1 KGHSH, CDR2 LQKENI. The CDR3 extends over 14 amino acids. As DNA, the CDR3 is TGTGCCAGCTCACCGCGGGACCTTCTCTACGAGCAGTACTTC. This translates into CASSPRDLLYEQYF.

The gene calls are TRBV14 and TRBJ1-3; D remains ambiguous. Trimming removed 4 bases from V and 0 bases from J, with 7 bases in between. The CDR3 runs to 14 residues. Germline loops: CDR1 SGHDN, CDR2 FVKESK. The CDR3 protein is CASSRYSSGNTIYF. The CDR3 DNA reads TGTGCCAGCAGCCGCTACTCCTCTGGAAACACCATATATTTT.